Following are 16 T cell receptor beta chains from one sample sequenced in a study of CD8+CD57+ T cells in acquired aplastic anemia. Genomic DNA, serving as template, underwent TCR beta VDJ and CDR3 profiling. TCRdb re-derived calls from the reads in MiXCR, one entry per CDR3 protein. This sample carries roughly 300,000 distinct CDR3 sequences, around 60% of them seen once, and the ten largest clones take 8%. What was sequenced was sorted CD4+, CD8+, or CD8+CD57+ T cells (not recorded which) from PBMCs. These receptors were obtained from a human donor with severe aplastic anemia or a healthy control (not recorded which).

This chain uses TRBV24-1 with TRBJ2-5; D unresolved. Between the trimmed V and J ends, which lost 4 bases and 1 base, there was a span of 6 bases. Germline CDR1 and CDR2: KGHDR and SFDVKD. The CDR3 contains 13 residues. CDR3 sequence (DNA): TGTGCCACCAGTGAAGGGTTCCAAGAGACCCAGTACTTC. Its protein is CATSEGFQETQYF.

This clonotype was counted a few times. The genes are TRBV7-9 and TRBJ1-2, with 7 bases aligning to TRBD1. From germline, CDR1 is SEHNR and CDR2 FQNEAQ (reference sequence). V dropped 4 bases and J dropped 6; count of bases not matched to a gene: 14. The CDR3 has 16 residues. The CDR3 loop reads CASSYLPTGLSDGYTF. The CDR3 DNA follows: TGTGCCAGCAGCTACTTACCGACAGGGCTCTCCGATGGCTACACCTTC.

The sample holds many counts of this clonotype. The chain carries TRBV6-2 or TRBV6-3 and TRBJ2-7, with D possibly TRBD2 on 6 matching bases. The germline V gene has CDR1 MNHEY and CDR2 SVGEGT. This CDR3 contains 14 residues. V was cut by 8 bases and J by 3 bases, with 17 bases left in between. CDR3 nucleotides: TGTGCCAGCTGCTGGGGTAGCGGAAGCTACGAGCAGTACTTC. Translating gives CASCWGSGSYEQYF.

This chain joins TRBV7-8 and TRBJ2-7; D unresolved. This CDR3 region has 13 residues. Germline CDR1 is SGHVS and CDR2 is FQNEAQ. Trimming shortened V by 2 bases and J by 6 bases, and 11 bases separated the two germline ends. The CDR3 region has the DNA TGTGCCAGCAGCTTACGTGGAGTTATCGAGCAGTACTTC. Residues: CASSLRGVIEQYF.

This clonotype was picked up many times. V is TRBV3-1 and J is TRBJ2-7; D uncertain. The CDR3 runs to 15 residues. V was shortened by 3 bases and J by 2 bases, with 14 bases between the two germline ends. Germline V CDR1 and CDR2: LGHDT, YNNKEL (reference sequence). The CDR3 loop is CASSQARTSPYEQYF. In DNA, the CDR3 is TGTGCCAGCAGCCAGGCTCGGACGAGTCCCTACGAGCAGTACTTC.

This clonotype occurred once. The CDR3 DNA reads TGTGCCAGTAGTAGAGACAGGGTTCAGCCCCAGCATTTT. Its protein product is CASSRDRVQPQHF. The gene calls are TRBV19 and TRBJ1-5; 7 bases are shared with TRBD1. CDR3 length equals 13 residues. The V segment lost 4 bases and the J segment 6 bases; nucleotides outside the gene matches: 3. CDR1 is LNHDA and CDR2 is SQIVND in the germline V gene (reference sequence).

In its sample, this clonotype was seen many times. This chain connects TRBV6-1 to TRBJ2-3; 11 bases fit TRBD2. Trimming took 2 bases from V and 4 from J; bases not matched to a gene: 5. Germline loops: CDR1 MNHNS, CDR2 SASEGT. This CDR3 spans 16 amino acids. CDR3 bases: TGTGCCAGCAGTGAACATACTAGCGGGGGAGCAGATACGCAGTATTTT. Protein: CASSEHTSGGADTQYF.

This clonotype was recorded at least ten times. The rearrangement links TRBV7-9 to TRBJ2-3; D could derive from TRBD1 or TRBD2 (6 bases each). V gave up 7 bases and J gave up 2 bases, with 13 bases separating them. The CDR3 is 14 amino acids. Germline loops: CDR1 SEHNR, CDR2 FQNEAQ (reference sequence). CDR3: CASNQGGNTDTQYF. CDR3 DNA: TGTGCCAGCAACCAAGGGGGGAACACAGATACGCAGTATTTT.

For this clonotype: A read error may explain this, as a much larger clone is one base away. The genes are TRBV5-1 and TRBJ2-1; D might be TRBD1 or TRBD2, each matching 5 bases. The CDR3 is 14 residues long. The V end lost 6 bases, the J end lost 7 bases, and 17 bases lay between the germline ends. The germline V gene has CDR1 SGHRS and CDR2 YFSETQ. CDR3 coding DNA: TGCGCCAGCAACCAGGACAACAAGCGGAATGAGCAGTTCTTC. Translated: CASNQDNKRNEQFF.

This clonotype was detected many times. This sequence joins TRBV30 and TRBJ2-1; 8 bases are a match to TRBD2. The J segment lost 5 bases and the V segment lost 5 bases, leaving 11 bases of the junction unmatched. CDR3 length: 15 amino acids. CDR1 and CDR2 from the germline V gene are GTSNPN and SVGIG (reference sequence). CDR3 DNA sequence: TGTGCCTGGTGGGGATACGGGGGGGACAACAATGAGCAGTTCTTC. Translated, it gives CAWWGYGGDNNEQFF. Using reference TRBV30 and TRBJ2-1 for the parts outside the CDR3, the full variable domain is SQTIHQWPATLVQPVGSPLSLECTVEGTSNPNLYWYRQAAGRGLQLLFYSVGIGQISSEVPQNLSASRPQDRQFILSSKKLLLSDSGFYLCAWWGYGGDNNEQFFGPGTRLTVL.

The chain joins TRBV7-9 to TRBJ2-2, with D possibly being TRBD2 (6 bases). Trimming removed 5 bases at V and 4 bases at J, with 11 bases between. Germline V gene lookup returns CDR1 SEHNR and CDR2 FQNEAQ (reference sequence). The CDR3 has 14 amino acids. DNA for the CDR3: TGTGCCAGCAGCCCCTGGACTATCACCGGGGAGCTGTTTTTT. Residues: CASSPWTITGELFF.

This clonotype was seen repeatedly, ten times or more. CDR3 amino acids: CASSLWGQAANSPLHF. The CDR3 DNA reads TGTGCCAGCAGCTTATGGGGTCAGGCGGCAAATTCACCCCTCCACTTT. The rearrangement joins TRBV7-3 to TRBJ1-6; the D is unclear. V shed 2 bases and J shed 7 bases, with 15 bases lying between them. CDR1 and CDR2 (germline): SGHTA, FQGTGA. The CDR3 sequence is 16 residues long.

This clonotype was picked up many times. This rearrangement joins TRBV19 to TRBJ1-1, with D tentatively TRBD1 (5 bases). Germline CDR1 is LNHDA and CDR2 is SQIVND (reference sequence). V was cut by 4 bases and J by 7 bases, with 13 bases left in between. CDR3 length equals 13 residues. The CDR3 region is CASSTRQGVEAFF. The CDR3 bases are TGTGCCAGTAGTACTCGCCAGGGCGTTGAAGCTTTCTTT.

The chain couples TRBV10-2 to TRBJ2-1; 7 bases are a match to TRBD2. The CDR3 is 13 residues long. Germline CDR1 reads WSHSY; CDR2 reads SAAADI. Trimming at V came to 4 bases and at J to 7 bases, leaving 4 bases not matched to a gene. The CDR3 sequence: CASSAPGLNEQFF. CDR3 nucleotides: TGCGCCAGCAGTGCCCCGGGACTAAATGAGCAGTTCTTC.

The chain links TRBV5-1 to TRBJ2-3; D call uncertain. The germline V gene encodes CDR1 SGHRS and CDR2 YFSETQ. The CDR3 contains 14 residues. The V and J ends lost 2 bases and 0 bases respectively, with 7 bases between them. DNA for the CDR3: TGCGCCAGCAGCTTCCTAGTTAGCACAGATACGCAGTATTTT. Protein sequence: CASSFLVSTDTQYF.

The gene calls are TRBV7-2 and TRBJ2-2; 8 bases align to TRBD2. The CDR3 loop spans 16 amino acids. V lost 5 bases to trimming and J lost 6 bases; unmatched junction nucleotides: 11. CDR1 and CDR2 from the germline V gene are SGHTA and FQGNSA. CDR3 protein: CASSQDYGRAAGELFF. CDR3 in DNA: TGTGCCAGCAGCCAAGATTACGGGAGGGCCGCCGGGGAGCTGTTTTTT.